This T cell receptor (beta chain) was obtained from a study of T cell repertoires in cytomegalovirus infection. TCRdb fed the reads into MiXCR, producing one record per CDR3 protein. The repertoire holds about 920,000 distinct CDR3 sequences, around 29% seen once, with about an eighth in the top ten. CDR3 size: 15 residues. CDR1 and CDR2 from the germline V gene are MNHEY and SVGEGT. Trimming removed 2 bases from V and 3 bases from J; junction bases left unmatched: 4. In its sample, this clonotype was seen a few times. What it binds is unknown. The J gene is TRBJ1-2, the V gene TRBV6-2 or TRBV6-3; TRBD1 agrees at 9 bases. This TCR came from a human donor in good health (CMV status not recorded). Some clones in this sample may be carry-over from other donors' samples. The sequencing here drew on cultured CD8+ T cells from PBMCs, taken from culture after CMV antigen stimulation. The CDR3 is CASSYRTGDDYGYTF. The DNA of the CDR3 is TGTGCCAGCAGTTACAGGACAGGGGACGACTATGGCTACACCTTC.